These 6 T cell receptor beta chains were sequenced from one sample in a study of long-term antiretroviral therapy in people with HIV. They ran version v3.0 of the immunoSEQ assay at survey level. Clones were sequenced by immunoSEQ multiplex PCR, and TCRdb holds only the in-frame ones, with some missing. Of about 20,000 clones listed, about four fifths are singletons. The sample in question was unsorted PBMCs, obtained roughly 2.5 years before starting antiretroviral therapy. Receptor source: a woman between 45 and 60 years old with HIV.

V gene TRBV7-8 combines with J gene TRBJ2-2, with a possible D match to TRBD2 (5 bases). Germline CDR1 and CDR2: SGHVS and FQNEAQ. V was clipped by 5 bases and J by 9 bases, with 16 bases between them. The CDR3 covers 14 residues. CDR3 DNA sequence: TGTGCCAGCAGCGTGGGAACTAGTTCGTGGGAGCTGTTTTTT. Protein: CASSVGTSSWELFF.

This clone occurred a few times. The chain joins TRBV11-1 to TRBJ1-2, with 8 bases aligning to TRBD1. The J segment lost 4 bases and the V segment lost 5 bases, leaving 3 bases of the junction unmatched. This CDR3 spans 13 amino acids. CDR1 and CDR2 (germline): SGHAT, FQDESV (reference sequence). Written as DNA, the CDR3 is TGTGCCAGCAGCCCGACAGGGGTCTATGGCTACACCTTC. This gives the protein CASSPTGVYGYTF.

This chain links TRBV5-1 with TRBJ1-4; D is perhaps TRBD1 (6 bases). Germline CDR1 is SGHRS and CDR2 is YFSETQ. The V end lost 0 bases, the J end lost 3 bases, and 6 bases lay between the germline ends. This CDR3 contains 14 residues. This CDR3 is CASSLEGANEKLFF. The CDR3 nucleotides read TGCGCCAGCAGCTTGGAGGGGGCTAATGAAAAACTGTTTTTT.

This clone showed up just once. The rearrangement uses TRBV10-3 and TRBJ2-5, with D possibly being TRBD2 (6 bases). Per the germline V gene, CDR1 is ENHRY and CDR2 is SYGVKD. V gave up 5 bases and J gave up 0 bases, with 10 bases separating them. The CDR3 runs 14 residues. CDR3 in amino acids: CAISSAGDQETQYF. Written as DNA, the CDR3 is TGTGCCATCAGTTCAGCGGGCGACCAAGAGACCCAGTACTTC.

This clone appeared a few times. V and J are TRBV7-7 and TRBJ1-1; D is perhaps TRBD1 (6 bases). The CDR3 loop spans 13 amino acids. Germline loops: CDR1 SSHAT, CDR2 FNYEAQ (reference sequence). Trimming left V 2 bases short and J 3 bases short, with 7 bases between. The CDR3 sequence is CASSLHRDTEAFF. CDR3 nucleotides: TGTGCCAGCAGCTTACACAGGGACACTGAAGCTTTCTTT.

This sequence joins TRBV19 and TRBJ1-5; 8 nucleotides align to TRBD1. CDR1 and CDR2 (germline): LNHDA, SQIVND (reference sequence). V lost 6 bases, J lost 9 bases, and 7 bases stayed unmatched. CDR3 length: 13 amino acids. As DNA, the CDR3 is TGTGCCAGTAGCGGACAGGGCAGTCTGCCCCAGCATTTT. Translating gives CASSGQGSLPQHF. Full variable domain (outside the CDR3, taken from reference TRBV19 and TRBJ1-5): DGGITQSPKYLFRKEGQNVTLSCEQNLNHDAMYWYRQDPGQGLRLIYYSQIVNDFQKGDIAEGYSVSREKKESFPLTVTSAQKNPTAFYLCASSGQGSLPQHFGDGTRLSIL.